These T cell receptor beta chains were read from a single sample in a study of cytomegalovirus exposure and HLA in healthy donors. Profiling relied on immunoSEQ multiplex PCR, and the TCRdb table lists in-frame clones only, not all of them. The repertoire holds fewer than 250,000 clones, with roughly 70% as singletons. The specimen sequenced was PBMCs. The receptors were gathered from a woman aged 25 to 39 in good health and CMV-seronegative. Each CDR3 is given with its conserved first and last residue. D genes are given only for firm matches. The size of a clone is reported for some rows only, either as once, few or many, or as a class for expanded clones.

size	D	V	J	DNA	CDR3
NA	TRBD2	TRBV9	TRBJ2-1	TGTGCCAGCACCCGACTAGCGGGAGGGCTAGATGAGCAGTTCTTC	CASTRLAGGLDEQFF
NA	NA	TRBV5-6	TRBJ1-4	TGTGCCAGCAGCTCCAGGGGTATATCTAATGAAAAACTGTTTTTT	CASSSRGISNEKLFF
few	TRBD1	TRBV19	TRBJ1-2	TGTGCCAGTACATCAGGACAGGGAGGAATCTACACCTTC	CASTSGQGGIYTF
NA	NA	TRBV7-9	TRBJ1-3	TGTGCCAGCAGCCCCCCCCAGGCAGTAGGTGGAAACACCATATATTTT	CASSPPQAVGGNTIYF
NA	TRBD2	TRBV5-1	TRBJ2-6	TGCGCCAGCAGCCCAGCGGGGGTCTCTGGGGCCAACGTCCTGACTTTC	CASSPAGVSGANVLTF
NA	NA	TRBV5-1	TRBJ2-5	TGCGCCAGCAGCCCTACCCCCAGGACGGGGGAGACCCAGTACTTC	CASSPTPRTGETQYF
NA	NA	TRBV9	TRBJ1-3	TGTGCCAGCAGCGCTAGGGGAGGGTCTGGAAACACCATATATTTT	CASSARGGSGNTIYF
NA	NA	TRBV7-2	TRBJ1-3	TGTGCCAGCAGCTTACGGGCAGGGAGAAACACCATATATTTT	CASSLRAGRNTIYF
NA	NA	TRBV7-4	TRBJ2-1	TGTGCCAGCAGCTTAGATCGGGGGGCCCCCTACAATGAGCAGTTCTTC	CASSLDRGAPYNEQFF
NA	TRBD2	TRBV5-1	TRBJ2-3	TGCGCCAGCAGCGCAGACCCGACTAGCGGGAGAACAGATACGCAGTATTTT	CASSADPTSGRTDTQYF
NA	TRBD1	TRBV9	TRBJ1-2	TGTGCCTCAAAGGAGGGGGCGGGTGGCTACACCTTC	CASKEGAGGYTF
few	NA	TRBV10-3	TRBJ2-7	TGTGCCATCAGTGAGACCCCCCAGGGAAGCTACGAGCAGTACTTC	CAISETPQGSYEQYF
NA	NA	TRBV9	TRBJ1-1	TGTGCCAGCAGCCACCCGGGGGGTAGGGACACTGAAGCTTTCTTT	CASSHPGGRDTEAFF
NA	TRBD2	TRBV4-1	TRBJ2-3	TGCGCCAGCAGCCAAGTCCCTAGCGGGCGGAGCACAGATACGCAGTATTTT	CASSQVPSGRSTDTQYF